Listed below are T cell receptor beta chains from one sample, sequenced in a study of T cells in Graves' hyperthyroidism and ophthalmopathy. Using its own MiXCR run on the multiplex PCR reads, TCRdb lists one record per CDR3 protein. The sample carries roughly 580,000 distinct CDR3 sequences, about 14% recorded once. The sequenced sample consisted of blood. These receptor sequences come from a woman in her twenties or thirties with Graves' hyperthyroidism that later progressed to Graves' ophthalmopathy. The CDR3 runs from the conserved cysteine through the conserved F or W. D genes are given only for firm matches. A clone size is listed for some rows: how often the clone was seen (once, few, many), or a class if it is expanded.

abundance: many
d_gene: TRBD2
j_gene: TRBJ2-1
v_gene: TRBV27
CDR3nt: TGTGCCAGCAGTTCCGGGAGGGCCTACAATGAGCAGTTCTTC
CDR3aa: CASSSGRAYNEQFF

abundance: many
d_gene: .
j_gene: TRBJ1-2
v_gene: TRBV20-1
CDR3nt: TGCAGTGCTAGAGCGGGGACCTTC
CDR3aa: CSARAGTF

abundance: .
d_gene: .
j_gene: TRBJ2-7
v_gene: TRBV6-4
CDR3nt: TGTGCCAGCAGTTACTCAGTGGTACAGGGTCACGAGCAGTACTTC
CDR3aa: CASSYSVVQGHEQYF

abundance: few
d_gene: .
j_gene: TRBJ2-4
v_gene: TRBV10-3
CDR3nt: TGTGCCATCAGTATAACCGACAGCAAAAACATTCAGTACTTC
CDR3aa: CAISITDSKNIQYF

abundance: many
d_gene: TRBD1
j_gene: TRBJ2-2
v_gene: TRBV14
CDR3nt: TGTGCCAGCAGTCCACAGGGGGCGAGGACCGGGGAGCTGTTTTTT
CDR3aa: CASSPQGARTGELFF

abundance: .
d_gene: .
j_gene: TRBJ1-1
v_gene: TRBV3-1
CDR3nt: TGTGCCAGCAGCCAAGACTACTGGGGCACTGAAGCTTTCTTT
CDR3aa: CASSQDYWGTEAFF

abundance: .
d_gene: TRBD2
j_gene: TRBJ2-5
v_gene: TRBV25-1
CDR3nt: TGTGCCAGCAGTGAATTTTTAGCGGGGTACCAAGAGACCCAGTACTTC
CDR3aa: CASSEFLAGYQETQYF

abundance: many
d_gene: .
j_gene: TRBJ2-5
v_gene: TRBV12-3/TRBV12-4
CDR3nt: TGTGCCAGCAGTTTATCGGCCCAAGAGACCCAGTACTTC
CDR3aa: CASSLSAQETQYF

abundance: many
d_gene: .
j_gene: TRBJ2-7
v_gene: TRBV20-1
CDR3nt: TGCAGTGCTAGATCGGAGGGGGCGCCTATACCCTACGAGCAGTACTTC
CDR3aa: CSARSEGAPIPYEQYF

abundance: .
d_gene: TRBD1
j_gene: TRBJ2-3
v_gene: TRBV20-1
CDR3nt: TGCAGTACCACACTCAGGGGGCGCCCAGATACGCAGTATTTT
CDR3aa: CSTTLRGRPDTQYF

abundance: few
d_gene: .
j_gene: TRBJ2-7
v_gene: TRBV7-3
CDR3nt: TGTGCCAGCAGCTTTACAGGGACGAGCGAGCAGTACTTC
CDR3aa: CASSFTGTSEQYF

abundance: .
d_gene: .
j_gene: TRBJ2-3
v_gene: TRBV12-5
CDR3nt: TGTGCTAGTGTGGGGGACGTCACAGATACGCAGTATTTT
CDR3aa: CASVGDVTDTQYF

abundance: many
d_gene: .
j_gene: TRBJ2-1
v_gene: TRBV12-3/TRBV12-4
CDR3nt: TGTGCCAGCAGTTACCTGGGAGAGGGAAATGAGCAGTTCTTC
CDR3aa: CASSYLGEGNEQFF

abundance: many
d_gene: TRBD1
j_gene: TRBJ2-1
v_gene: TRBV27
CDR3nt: TGTGCCAGCAGTTTAGGCCAGGGGGCGCGGGGTGAGCAGTTCTTC
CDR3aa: CASSLGQGARGEQFF

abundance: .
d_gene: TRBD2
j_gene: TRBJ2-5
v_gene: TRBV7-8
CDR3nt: TGTGCCAGCAGCTACCTAGCGGGAGGCGCGGAGACCCAGTACTTC
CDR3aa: CASSYLAGGAETQYF

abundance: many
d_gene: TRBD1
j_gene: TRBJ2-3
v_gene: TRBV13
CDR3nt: TGTGCCAGCAGCCCGCCCGGCAGCAGGGGGTTGGCAGATACGCAGTATTTT
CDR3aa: CASSPPGSRGLADTQYF

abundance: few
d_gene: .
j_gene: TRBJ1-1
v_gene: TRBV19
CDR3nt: TGTGCCAGTAGTATAAACGGGGAGGTGCGAACTGAAGCTTTCTTT
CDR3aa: CASSINGEVRTEAFF

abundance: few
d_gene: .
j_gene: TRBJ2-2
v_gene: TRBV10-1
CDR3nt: TGCGCCAGCAGTGAGCGAACCGGGGAGCTGTTTTTT
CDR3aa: CASSERTGELFF

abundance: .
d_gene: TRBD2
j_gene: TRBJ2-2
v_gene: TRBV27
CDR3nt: TGTGCCAGCATGGGAGGGGCGAACACCGGGGAGCTGTTTTTT
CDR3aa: CASMGGANTGELFF

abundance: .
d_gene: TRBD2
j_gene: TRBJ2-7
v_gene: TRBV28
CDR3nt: TGTGCCAGCACCCTGTACTGGCTAGCGGTCCTTCCCTACGAGCAGTACTTC
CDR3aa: CASTLYWLAVLPYEQYF

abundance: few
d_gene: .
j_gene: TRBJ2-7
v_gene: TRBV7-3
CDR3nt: TGTGCCAGCAGGGAAGAAGCGCCGCCTTACGAGCAGTACTTC
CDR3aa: CASREEAPPYEQYF

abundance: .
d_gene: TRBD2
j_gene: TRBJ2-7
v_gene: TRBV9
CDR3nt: TGTGCCAGCAGCGTAGCCGGGACTAACTCCTACGAGCAGTACTTC
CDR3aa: CASSVAGTNSYEQYF

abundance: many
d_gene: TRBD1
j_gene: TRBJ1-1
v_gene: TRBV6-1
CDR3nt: TGTGCCAGCAGTGAAAGACAGGGAAGCACTGAAGCTTTCTTT
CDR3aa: CASSERQGSTEAFF

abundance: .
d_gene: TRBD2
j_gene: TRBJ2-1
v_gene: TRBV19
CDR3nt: TGTGCCAGTAGCCCCGGACTAGCGGGAGGGAGTGAGCAGTTCTTC
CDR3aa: CASSPGLAGGSEQFF

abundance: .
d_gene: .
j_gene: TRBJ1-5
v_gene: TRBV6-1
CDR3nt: TGTGCCAGCAGTCGGGAAGGTCAGTCCCAGCATTTT
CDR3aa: CASSREGQSQHF

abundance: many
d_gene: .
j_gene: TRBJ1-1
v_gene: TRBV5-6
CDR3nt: TGTGCCAGCAGATTTTCCGAAGCTTTCTTT
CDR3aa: CASRFSEAFF

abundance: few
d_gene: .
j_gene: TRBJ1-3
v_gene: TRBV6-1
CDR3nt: TGTGCCAGCCCTGAGGAGGAGTACTCTGGAAACACCATATATTTT
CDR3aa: CASPEEEYSGNTIYF

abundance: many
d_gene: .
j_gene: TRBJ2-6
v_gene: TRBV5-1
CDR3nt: TGCGCCAGCAGCTTGGGGGGCAGCTCTGGGGCCAACGTCCTGACTTTC
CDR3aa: CASSLGGSSGANVLTF

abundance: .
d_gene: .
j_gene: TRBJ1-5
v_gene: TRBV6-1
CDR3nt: TGTGCCAGCAACGACAGGTTCAATCAGCCCCAGCATTTT
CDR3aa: CASNDRFNQPQHF

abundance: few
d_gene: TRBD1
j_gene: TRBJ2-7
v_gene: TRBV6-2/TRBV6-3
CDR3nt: TGTGCCAGCGGGGACAGGGGGTTCTACGAGCAGTACTTC
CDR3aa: CASGDRGFYEQYF

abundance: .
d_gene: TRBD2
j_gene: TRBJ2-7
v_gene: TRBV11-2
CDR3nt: TGTGCCAGCAGCTTTCCTAGCGGGAGGGCCTACGAGCAGTACTTC
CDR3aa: CASSFPSGRAYEQYF

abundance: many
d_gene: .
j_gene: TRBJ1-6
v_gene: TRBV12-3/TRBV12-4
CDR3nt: TGTGCCAGCAGTCCTACGCCTTTGGAGGGCTCCTATAATTCACCCCTCCACTTT
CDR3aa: CASSPTPLEGSYNSPLHF

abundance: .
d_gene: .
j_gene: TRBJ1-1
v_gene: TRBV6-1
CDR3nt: TGTGCCAGCACCCAAAGGACGGGGAACACTGAAGCTTTCTTT
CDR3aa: CASTQRTGNTEAFF

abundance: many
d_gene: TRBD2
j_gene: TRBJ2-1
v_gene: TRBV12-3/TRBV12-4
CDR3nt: TGTGCCAGCAGACAGCGGGAGGGCCCGGTTGAGCAGTTCTTC
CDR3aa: CASRQREGPVEQFF

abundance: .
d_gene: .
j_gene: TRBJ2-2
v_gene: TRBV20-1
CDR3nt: TGCAGTGCTAGAGGGTGGGGCAGGGGAGACACCGGGGAGCTGTTTTTT
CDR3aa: CSARGWGRGDTGELFF

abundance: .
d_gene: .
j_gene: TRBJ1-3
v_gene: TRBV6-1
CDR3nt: TGTGCCAGCAGTGAAACCAGCGGAAACACCATATATTTT
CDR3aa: CASSETSGNTIYF

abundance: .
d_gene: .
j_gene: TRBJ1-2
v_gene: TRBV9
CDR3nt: TGTGCCAGCAGCGTACAGAGGGACGGTGGCTACACCTTC
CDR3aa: CASSVQRDGGYTF

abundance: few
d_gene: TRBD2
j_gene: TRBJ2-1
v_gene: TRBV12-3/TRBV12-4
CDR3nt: TGTGCCAGCAGTCCCTCTGGCGGGAGGGCCGGGGGGGGTTACAATGAGCAGTTCTTC
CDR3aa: CASSPSGGRAGGGYNEQFF

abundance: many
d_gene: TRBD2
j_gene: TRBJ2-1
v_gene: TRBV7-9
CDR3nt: TGTGCCAGCAGCTTTAGGTCGGGAGGAACCTACAATGAGCAGTTCTTC
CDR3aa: CASSFRSGGTYNEQFF

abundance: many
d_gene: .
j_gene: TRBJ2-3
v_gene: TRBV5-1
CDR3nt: TGCGCCAGCAGCTTAGACGGGGCGCTGACAGATACGCAGTATTTT
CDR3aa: CASSLDGALTDTQYF

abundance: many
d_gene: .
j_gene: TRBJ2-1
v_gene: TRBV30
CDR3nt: TGTGCCTCTGAGATTAATGCAGGAAATGAGCAGTTCTTC
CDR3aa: CASEINAGNEQFF

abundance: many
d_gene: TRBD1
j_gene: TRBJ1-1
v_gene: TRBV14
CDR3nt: TGTGCCAGCAGCCAACTCACAGGGGGCACTGAAGCTTTCTTT
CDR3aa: CASSQLTGGTEAFF

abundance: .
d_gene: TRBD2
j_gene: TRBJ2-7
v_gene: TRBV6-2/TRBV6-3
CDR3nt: TGTACCAGCAAACTAGCGGGAGGGTACGAGCAGTACTTC
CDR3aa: CTSKLAGGYEQYF

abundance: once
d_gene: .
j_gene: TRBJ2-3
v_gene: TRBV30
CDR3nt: TGTGCCTGGAGTGTGTCCGGGTTGGGGCGGGGCGGAATGACTAGCACAGATACGCAGTATTTT
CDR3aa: CAWSVSGLGRGGMTSTDTQYF

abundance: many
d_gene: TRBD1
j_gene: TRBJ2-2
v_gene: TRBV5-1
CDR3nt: TGCGCCAGCAGCTTGGAGGGGGCCGGCGGGGAGCTGTTTTTT
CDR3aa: CASSLEGAGGELFF

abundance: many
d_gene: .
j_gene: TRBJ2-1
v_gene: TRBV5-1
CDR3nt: TGCGCCAGCAAGCTCTCGGGCTCCTACAATGAGCAGTTCTTC
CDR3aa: CASKLSGSYNEQFF